This T cell receptor beta chain originates from a study of T cells after posttransplantation cyclophosphamide. Regarding the study as a whole: Donor CD8+ memory clones often dominated recipient blood repertoires at later times. Recipient CMV seropositivity and CMV reactivation strongly tracked TRB clonality. Tissue-infiltrating T cells from skin or gut overlapped little with blood T cells.

The CDR3 extends over 15 amino acids. CDR1 and CDR2 (germline): KGHSH, LQKENI. V lost 4 bases and J lost 4, with 13 bases in between. Sequenced by immunoSEQ multiplex PCR; TCRdb stores in-frame clones only, minus some. Singletons are absent from the sample, which has about 38,000 clones. This clone occurred many times. No antigen is known for it. This related bone marrow graft donor gave peripheral blood on the day of marrow donation. The rearrangement links TRBV18 to TRBJ2-2; weak D call: TRBD2 (5 bases). This sequence was found in a man aged 45-65 years in good health, CMV-negative, and a related stem cell transplant donor. Material for sequencing was PBMCs. The CDR3, as DNA: TGTGCCAGCTCACGGACTCAAGGGAGCACCGGGGAGCTGTTTTTT. The encoded protein is CASSRTQGSTGELFF.